This T cell receptor beta chain was captured by sequencing in a study of beta chain features in type 1 diabetes. All of the isolated RNA was reverse transcribed, so expressed TCRB transcripts were sequenced. Only in-frame clones appear in the TCRdb table, and some are missing; sequencing was by immunoSEQ multiplex PCR. The repertoire includes 350,000 to 400,000 clones, around 16% of them detected once, and under 0.02% sits in the top ten. The CDR3 runs to 11 residues. The V gene lost 6 bases and the J gene lost 4 bases, with 9 bases spanning the gap. Germline V gives CDR1 SQVTM, CDR2 ANQGSEA. The clonotype comes from a woman aged 18-29 years in good health. V gene TRBV29-1 combines with J gene TRBJ2-5, with a weak D call TRBD1 (5 bases). The material sequenced was naive CD4+ T cells from blood. CDR3 amino acids: CSVQRGETQYF. As DNA, the CDR3 is TGCAGCGTACAAAGGGGAGAGACCCAGTACTTC.